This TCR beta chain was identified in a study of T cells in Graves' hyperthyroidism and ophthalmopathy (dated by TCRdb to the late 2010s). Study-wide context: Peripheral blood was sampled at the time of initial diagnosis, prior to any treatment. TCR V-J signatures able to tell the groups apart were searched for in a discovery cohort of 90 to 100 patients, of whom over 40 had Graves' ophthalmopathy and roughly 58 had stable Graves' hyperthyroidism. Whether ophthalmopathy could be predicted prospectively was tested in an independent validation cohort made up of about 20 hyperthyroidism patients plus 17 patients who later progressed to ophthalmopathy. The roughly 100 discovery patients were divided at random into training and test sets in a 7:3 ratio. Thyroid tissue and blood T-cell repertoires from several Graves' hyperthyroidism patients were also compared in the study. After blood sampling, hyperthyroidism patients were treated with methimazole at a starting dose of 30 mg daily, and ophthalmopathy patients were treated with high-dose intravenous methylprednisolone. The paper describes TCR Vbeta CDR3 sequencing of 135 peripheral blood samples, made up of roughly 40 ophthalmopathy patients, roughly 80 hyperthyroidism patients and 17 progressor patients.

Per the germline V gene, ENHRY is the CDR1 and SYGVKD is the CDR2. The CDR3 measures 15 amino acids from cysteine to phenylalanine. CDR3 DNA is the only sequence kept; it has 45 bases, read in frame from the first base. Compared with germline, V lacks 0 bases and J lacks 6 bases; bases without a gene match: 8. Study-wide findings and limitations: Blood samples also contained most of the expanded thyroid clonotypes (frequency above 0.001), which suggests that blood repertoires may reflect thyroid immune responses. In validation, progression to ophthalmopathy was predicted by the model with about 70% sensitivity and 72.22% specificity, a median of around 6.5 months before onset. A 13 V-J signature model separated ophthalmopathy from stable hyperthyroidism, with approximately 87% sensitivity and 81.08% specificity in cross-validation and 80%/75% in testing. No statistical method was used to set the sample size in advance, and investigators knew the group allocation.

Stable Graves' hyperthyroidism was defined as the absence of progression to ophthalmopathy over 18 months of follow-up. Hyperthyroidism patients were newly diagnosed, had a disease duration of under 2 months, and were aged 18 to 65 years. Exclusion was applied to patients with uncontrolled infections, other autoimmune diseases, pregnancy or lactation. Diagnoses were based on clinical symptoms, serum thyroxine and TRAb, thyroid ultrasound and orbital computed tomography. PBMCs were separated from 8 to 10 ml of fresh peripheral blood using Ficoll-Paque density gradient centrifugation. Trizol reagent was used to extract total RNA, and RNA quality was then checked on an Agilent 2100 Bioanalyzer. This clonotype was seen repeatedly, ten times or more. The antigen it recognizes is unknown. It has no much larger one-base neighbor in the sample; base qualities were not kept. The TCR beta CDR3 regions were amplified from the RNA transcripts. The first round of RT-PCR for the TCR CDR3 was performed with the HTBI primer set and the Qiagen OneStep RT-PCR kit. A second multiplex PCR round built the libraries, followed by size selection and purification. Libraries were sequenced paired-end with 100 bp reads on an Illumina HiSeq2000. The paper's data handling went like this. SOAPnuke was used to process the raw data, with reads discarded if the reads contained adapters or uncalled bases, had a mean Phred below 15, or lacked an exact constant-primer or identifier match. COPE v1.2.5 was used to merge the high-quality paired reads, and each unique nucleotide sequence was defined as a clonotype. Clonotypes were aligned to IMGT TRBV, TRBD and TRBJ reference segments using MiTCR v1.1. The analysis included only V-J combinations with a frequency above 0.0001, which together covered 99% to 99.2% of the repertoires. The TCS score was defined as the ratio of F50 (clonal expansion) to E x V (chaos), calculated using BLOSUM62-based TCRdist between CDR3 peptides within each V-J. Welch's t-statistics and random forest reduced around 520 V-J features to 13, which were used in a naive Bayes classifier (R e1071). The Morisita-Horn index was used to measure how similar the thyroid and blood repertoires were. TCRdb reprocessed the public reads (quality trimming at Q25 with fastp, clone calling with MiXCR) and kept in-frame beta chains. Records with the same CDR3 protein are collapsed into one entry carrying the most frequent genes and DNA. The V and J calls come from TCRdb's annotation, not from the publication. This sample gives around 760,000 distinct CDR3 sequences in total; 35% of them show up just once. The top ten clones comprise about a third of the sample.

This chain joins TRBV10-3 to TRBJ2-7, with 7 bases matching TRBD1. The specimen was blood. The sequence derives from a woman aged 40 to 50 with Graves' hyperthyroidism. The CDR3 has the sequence CAISESTGFSAEQYF. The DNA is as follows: TGTGCCATCAGTGAGTCGACAGGGTTCAGCGCCGAGCAGTACTTC.